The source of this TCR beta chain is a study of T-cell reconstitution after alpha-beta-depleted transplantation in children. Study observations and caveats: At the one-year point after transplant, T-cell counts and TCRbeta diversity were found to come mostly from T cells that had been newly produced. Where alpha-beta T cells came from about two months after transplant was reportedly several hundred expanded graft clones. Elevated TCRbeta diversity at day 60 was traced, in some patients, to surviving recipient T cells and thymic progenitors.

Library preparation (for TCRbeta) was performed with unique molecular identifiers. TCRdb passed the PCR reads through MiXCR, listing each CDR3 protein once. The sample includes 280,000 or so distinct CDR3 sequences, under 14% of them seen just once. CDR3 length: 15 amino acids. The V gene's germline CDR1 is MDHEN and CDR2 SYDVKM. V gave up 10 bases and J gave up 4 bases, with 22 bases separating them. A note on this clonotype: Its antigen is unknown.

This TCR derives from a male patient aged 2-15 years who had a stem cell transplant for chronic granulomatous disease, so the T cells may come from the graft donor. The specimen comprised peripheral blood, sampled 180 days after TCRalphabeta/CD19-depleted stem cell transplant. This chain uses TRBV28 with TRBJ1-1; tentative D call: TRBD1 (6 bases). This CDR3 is CATADWGLGGTEAFF. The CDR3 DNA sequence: TGTGCCACAGCGGATTGGGGGCTGGGGGGCACTGAAGCTTTCTTT.